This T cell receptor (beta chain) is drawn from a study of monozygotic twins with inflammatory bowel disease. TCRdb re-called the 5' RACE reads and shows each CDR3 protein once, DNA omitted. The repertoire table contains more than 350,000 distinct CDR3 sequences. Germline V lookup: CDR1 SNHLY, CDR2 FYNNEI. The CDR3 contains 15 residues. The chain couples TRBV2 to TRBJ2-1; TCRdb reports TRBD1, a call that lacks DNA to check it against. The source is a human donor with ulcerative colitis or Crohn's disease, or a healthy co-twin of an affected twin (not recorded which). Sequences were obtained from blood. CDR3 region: CASSPRTPTYNEQFF.